These 32 T cell receptor beta chains came from one sample sequenced in a study of human thymus T cells. Thymic resections from corrective heart surgery supplied the tissue. The repertoire was sequenced with immunoSEQ multiplex PCR; TCRdb's copy has only in-frame clones and lacks some. The data hold 86,000 or so clones, with about 96% observed a single time. Sample: thymus tissue. These TCRs come from a boy under three years old with a congenital heart defect but otherwise immunologically healthy.

This rearrangement joins TRBV9 to TRBJ2-5; D is unclear. Germline loops: CDR1 SGDLS, CDR2 YYNGEE. This CDR3 is built from 15 residues. Trimming took off 1 base at V and 0 bases at J, with 10 bases between the two ends. CDR3 sequence reads: CASSVLSLDQETQYF. The CDR3 region has the DNA TGTGCCAGCAGCGTACTGAGTTTGGACCAAGAGACCCAGTACTTC. Based on the CDR3 plus reference TRBV9 and TRBJ2-5, the full variable domain is DSGVTQTPKHLITATGQRVTLRCSPRSGDLSVYWYQQSLDQGLQFLIQYYNGEERAKGNILERFSAQQFPDLHSELNLSSLELGDSALYFCASSVLSLDQETQYFGPGTRLLVL.

This clone was seen once. The chain has TRBV9 and TRBJ1-3, with 7 bases that match TRBD1. The CDR3 contains 15 residues. Per the germline V gene, CDR1 is SGDLS and CDR2 is YYNGEE. Losses at the gene ends were 2 bases for V and 3 bases for J; bases not matched to a gene: 5. DNA of the CDR3: TGTGCCAGCAGCGTCGGGACAGAACATGGAAACACCATATATTTT. Translated, it gives CASSVGTEHGNTIYF.

This rearrangement joins TRBV7-2 to TRBJ1-1; D may be TRBD1 (5 bases). CDR3 length equals 15 residues. Germline V gene data show CDR1 as SGHTA and CDR2 as FQGNSA. Trimming pared 3 bases from V and 2 bases from J, leaving 13 bases between. CDR3 loop: CASSFPPGVNTEAFF. For the CDR3, the DNA is TGTGCCAGCAGCTTCCCCCCGGGGGTTAACACTGAAGCTTTCTTT. The full variable domain, with the rest looked up from reference TRBV7-2 and TRBJ1-1, is GAGVSQSPSNKVTEKGKDVELRCDPISGHTALYWYRQSLGQGLEFLIYFQGNSAPDKSGLPSDRFSAERTGGSVSTLTIQRTQQEDSAVYLCASSFPPGVNTEAFFGQGTRLTVV.

A single count supports this clone. The chain couples TRBV11-2 to TRBJ1-5, with D possibly TRBD1 on 5 matching bases. Germline V gene data show CDR1 as SGHAT and CDR2 as FQNNGV. The ends were cut back, 1 base at V and 9 bases at J, with 10 bases in the middle. The CDR3 length is 13 residues. CDR3 coding DNA: TGTGCCAGCAGCTTAGTTGGGGCATGGCCCCAGCATTTT. It is translated as CASSLVGAWPQHF.

J is TRBJ1-5 and V is TRBV6-1; 7 bases agree with TRBD1. From germline, CDR1 is MNHNS and CDR2 SASEGT. The CDR3 has 15 amino acids. The junction had 7 bases not matched to a gene; V was cut back by 4 bases and J by 4 bases. CDR3 in amino acids: CASSADRESNQPQHF. DNA of the CDR3: TGTGCCAGCAGTGCCGACAGGGAGAGTAATCAGCCCCAGCATTTT.

The genes are TRBV5-1 and TRBJ2-3; 12 nucleotides match TRBD1. CDR1 and CDR2 (germline): SGHRS, YFSETQ. With 3 bases clipped from V and 4 bases from J, the junction kept 3 bases outside the gene matches. The CDR3 extends over 15 amino acids. DNA of the CDR3: TGCGCCAGCAGCTACGGGACAGGGGGCGCAGATACGCAGTATTTT. This gives the protein CASSYGTGGADTQYF.

V usage is TRBV25-1 and J usage is TRBJ2-5; D gene unclear. Trimming took 8 bases from V and 1 from J, leaving 5 bases between them. The length of the CDR3 is 11 residues. Germline V gene data show CDR1 as MGHDK and CDR2 as SYGVNS. The CDR3 here is CASWVQETQYF. The CDR3 DNA follows: TGTGCCAGCTGGGTCCAAGAGACCCAGTACTTC.

V gene TRBV6-6 combines with J gene TRBJ2-3, with 10 bases aligning to TRBD2. The ends lost 5 bases at V and 0 bases at J; junction bases unmatched: 5. In germline, CDR1 is MNHNY, CDR2 SVGAGI (reference sequence). CDR3 size: 16 residues. CDR3 protein: CASSRRTSGSTDTQYF. In nucleotides, the CDR3 is TGTGCCAGCAGTCGCCGGACTAGCGGTAGCACAGATACGCAGTATTTT.

This rearrangement joins TRBV5-1 to TRBJ2-7, with 9 bases lining up with TRBD1. CDR3 length: 16 residues. The V gene's germline CDR1 is SGHRS and CDR2 YFSETQ. The trim removed 3 bases at V and 4 bases at J, leaving 11 bases unmatched. In nucleotides, the CDR3 is TGCGCCAGCAGCTCAGCCCTCACAGGGGGCGATTACGAGCAGTACTTC. As protein: CASSSALTGGDYEQYF.

This chain links TRBV11-3 with TRBJ2-7; TRBD2 is a possible D gene (5 bases). This CDR3 contains 12 residues. The V gene lost 3 bases and the J gene lost 7 bases, with 10 bases spanning the gap. Germline V gene data show CDR1 as SGHNT and CDR2 as YENEEA. This CDR3 is CASSLTSGEQYF. The CDR3 coding sequence is TGTGCCAGCAGCTTGACCTCGGGGGAGCAGTACTTC.

The chain carries TRBV11-2 and TRBJ2-3, with 11 bases identical to TRBD2. V shed 5 bases and J 0 bases; nucleotides not matched to a gene: 13. Germline-derived CDR1 and CDR2 are SGHAT and FQNNGV. The length of the CDR3 is 19 residues. The DNA of the CDR3 is TGTGCCAGCAGCCCCCGAAGCGGGACTAGCGGTGCGAGCACAGATACGCAGTATTTT. Translated: CASSPRSGTSGASTDTQYF.

This chain connects TRBV5-1 to TRBJ2-1; 8 bases line up with TRBD2. CDR3 length: 18 residues. The germline CDR1 and CDR2 sequences are SGHRS and YFSETQ. Trimming at V came to 1 base and at J to 0 bases, leaving 9 bases not matched to a gene. CDR3 residues: CASSLLLAGQSSYNEQFF. CDR3 coding DNA: TGCGCCAGCAGCTTGCTGCTAGCGGGCCAAAGCTCCTACAATGAGCAGTTCTTC.

The CDR3 DNA reads as TGCGCCAGCAGTGAACTAGCGGGAGGCCGCCTCACTTCTAGCACAGATACGCAGTATTTT. Translation gives CASSELAGGRLTSSTDTQYF. V is TRBV10-2 and J is TRBJ2-3; 12 nucleotides agree with TRBD2. The CDR3 is 20 amino acids. Germline V gene sequence: CDR1 WSHSY, CDR2 SAAADI. Trimming cost V 3 bases and J 0 bases; bases outside gene matches: 13.

The rearrangement links TRBV6-1 to TRBJ2-1, with 12 nucleotides matching TRBD2. J was trimmed by 5 bases and V by 3 bases; bases with no gene match: 17. Germline CDR1 reads MNHNS; CDR2 reads SASEGT. This CDR3 is built from 20 residues. This CDR3 is CASSDFEGTSGRTRDNEQFF. DNA of the CDR3: TGTGCCAGCAGTGATTTCGAAGGGACTAGCGGGCGGACTAGGGACAATGAGCAGTTCTTC.

The rearrangement links TRBV6-5 to TRBJ2-2; no firm D call. This CDR3 is 15 amino acids long. Germline V gene lookup returns CDR1 MNHEY and CDR2 SVGAGI. V lost 4 bases and J lost 1, with 10 bases in between. Written as DNA, the CDR3 is TGTGCCAGCAGTTCCCCTGGGGAGAACACCGGGGAGCTGTTTTTT. Translating gives CASSSPGENTGELFF.

The chain carries TRBV15 and TRBJ1-4, with 10 nucleotides matching TRBD1. CDR1 and CDR2 from the germline V gene are LNHNV and YYDKDF (reference sequence). The CDR3 covers 15 residues. With 0 bases clipped from V and 8 bases from J, the junction kept 3 bases outside the gene matches. CDR3 amino acids: CATSREVTGGEKLFF. The CDR3 DNA reads as TGTGCCACCAGCAGAGAAGTGACAGGGGGCGAAAAACTGTTTTTT.

The V gene is TRBV5-6, the J gene TRBJ2-7; D is perhaps TRBD1 or TRBD2 (7 bases each). The germline V and J ends were trimmed by 5 bases and 3 bases, with 15 bases remaining between them. CDR1 and CDR2 from the germline V gene are SGHDT and YYEEEE. CDR3 length: 14 residues. DNA for the CDR3: TGTGCCAGCAGTCTCGGGGGGACAGTCTACGAGCAGTACTTC. Protein product: CASSLGGTVYEQYF.

J is TRBJ2-7 and V is TRBV11-3; weak D call: TRBD1 (8 bases). Germline-derived CDR1 and CDR2 are SGHNT and YENEEA. This CDR3 is built from 14 residues. Deletions cut 2 bases from V and 5 bases from J, with 13 bases between. DNA of the CDR3: TGTGCCAGCAGCTTAAACAGGGGGGGCGACGAGCAGTACTTC. Translating gives CASSLNRGGDEQYF.

The rearrangement links TRBV18 to TRBJ2-3; 8 bases fit TRBD2. Unmatched junction bases numbered 9, after V lost 3 bases and J lost 4 bases. This CDR3 comprises 16 residues. Germline V CDR1 and CDR2: KGHSH, LQKENI. CDR3 nucleotide sequence: TGTGCCAGCTCACCCTCCAGCGGGGGACGGGCAGATACGCAGTATTTT. Protein: CASSPSSGGRADTQYF.

The chain has TRBV4-2 and TRBJ2-7; D is unresolved. V lost 4 bases to trimming and J lost 6 bases, with 22 bases between them. Germline V gene sequence: CDR1 LGHNA, CDR2 YNFKEQ. The CDR3 runs to 16 residues. In nucleotides, the CDR3 is TGTGCCAGCAGCCGCGAGACAATGCTGCCCGAGGCCGAGCAGTACTTC. As protein: CASSRETMLPEAEQYF.

The chain uses TRBV28 and TRBJ2-1; no definite D call. This CDR3 comprises 11 residues. CDR1 is MDHEN and CDR2 is SYDVKM in the germline V gene. Deletions cut 7 bases from V and 12 bases from J, with 13 bases between. In DNA form, the CDR3 reads TGTGCCAGCAACCCCGTTTGCGGGCAGTTCTTC. Protein: CASNPVCGQFF.

The chain combines TRBV6-1 with TRBJ2-5; 10 bases are shared with TRBD1. Losses at the gene ends were 7 bases for V and 2 bases for J; bases not matched to a gene: 4. CDR3 size: 14 residues. The germline V gene has CDR1 MNHNS and CDR2 SASEGT. CDR3 residues: CASTPGQGQETQYF. DNA of the CDR3: TGTGCCAGCACGCCGGGACAGGGGCAAGAGACCCAGTACTTC.

CDR3 protein: CASSLVVRLDTQYF. The CDR3 nucleotides are TGCGCCAGCAGCTTGGTAGTCAGGTTGGATACGCAGTATTTT. The genes are TRBV5-1 and TRBJ2-3, with D unclear. CDR3 size: 14 residues. Germline assignment: CDR1 SGHRS and CDR2 YFSETQ. Between the trimmed V and J ends, which lost 0 bases and 6 bases, there was a span of 11 bases.

The chain recombines TRBV7-2 with TRBJ2-5; 12 bases are a match to TRBD2. The germline V gene has CDR1 SGHTA and CDR2 FQGNSA. J gave up 5 bases and V 5 bases, and 9 bases lay outside the gene matches. The CDR3 totals 16 residues. Here the CDR3 reads CASSPITSGGWETQYF. The CDR3 bases are TGTGCCAGCAGCCCCATAACTAGCGGGGGGTGGGAGACCCAGTACTTC.

The rearrangement joins TRBV5-4 to TRBJ1-3, with a tentative D call TRBD1 (5 bases). V dropped 0 bases and J dropped 8 bases, with 18 bases sitting between them. Germline-derived CDR1 and CDR2 are SGHNT and YYREEE (reference sequence). The CDR3 runs 16 residues. CDR3 sequence: CASSLVPWGRGDTIYF. As DNA, the CDR3 is TGTGCCAGCAGCTTGGTTCCGTGGGGACGCGGGGACACCATATATTTT.

This chain connects TRBV4-3 to TRBJ2-1; 8 nucleotides agree with TRBD1. Unmatched junction bases numbered 24, after V lost 0 bases and J lost 5 bases. Per germline, CDR1 LGHNA and CDR2 YSLEER. This CDR3 region has 22 residues. CDR3 DNA: TGCGCCAGCAGCCAAGATCGCTTCGACAGGGGCCCTAAGGACTACCCCAACAATGAGCAGTTCTTC. Translating it yields CASSQDRFDRGPKDYPNNEQFF.

The chain is built from TRBV15 and TRBJ2-1, with 7 bases aligning to TRBD1. With V trimmed by 4 bases and J by 7 bases, 13 bases remained unmatched. This CDR3 is 16 amino acids long. From germline, CDR1 is LNHNV and CDR2 YYDKDF (reference sequence). CDR3 DNA sequence: TGTGCCACCAGCATAACCGGGACAGTTGATTGTAATGAGCAGTTCTTC. Residues: CATSITGTVDCNEQFF.

This CDR3 reads CASSRLKLAGGPFDNEQFF. As DNA, the CDR3 is TGTGCCAGTAGTCGACTCAAACTAGCGGGGGGGCCTTTTGACAATGAGCAGTTCTTC. The chain has TRBV19 and TRBJ2-1; TRBD2 matches at 13 bases. The germline V gene has CDR1 LNHDA and CDR2 SQIVND (reference sequence). V gave up 5 bases and J gave up 5 bases; unmatched junction bases: 15. This CDR3 spans 19 amino acids.

The rearrangement links TRBV6-5 to TRBJ1-1, with 7 bases matching TRBD1. The CDR3 extends over 14 amino acids. V shed 0 bases and J 4 bases; nucleotides not matched to a gene: 2. CDR1 is MNHEY and CDR2 is SVGAGI in the germline V gene. CDR3 DNA sequence: TGTGCCAGCAGTTACTCGGGGACAGTCACTGAAGCTTTCTTT. It translates to CASSYSGTVTEAFF.

This CDR3 reads CASSSMTTPSTDTQYF. CDR3 nucleotide sequence: TGTGCCAGCAGTTCAATGACTACCCCCTCCACAGATACGCAGTATTTT. The V gene is TRBV6-5, the J gene TRBJ2-3, with D perhaps matching TRBD2 (5 bases). Looked up from germline, CDR1 is MNHEY and CDR2 is SVGAGI. The length of the CDR3 is 16 residues. V lost 4 bases and J lost 2, with 16 bases in between.

The rearrangement joins TRBV6-1 to TRBJ1-5; a weak D match, TRBD1 (6 bases). This CDR3 spans 15 amino acids. In germline, CDR1 is MNHNS, CDR2 SASEGT. Trimming stripped 8 bases from V and 5 bases from J, with 19 bases between. The CDR3 sequence: CASSIGTKEDQPQHF. The DNA of the CDR3 is TGTGCCAGCTCTATAGGGACAAAGGAAGATCAGCCCCAGCATTTT.

The chain couples TRBV11-1 to TRBJ2-5; the match to TRBD1 covers 10 bases. J lost 4 bases, V lost 6 bases, and 8 bases had no gene match. The CDR3 runs to 15 residues. Per germline, CDR1 SGHAT and CDR2 FQDESV (reference sequence). In DNA, the CDR3 is TGTGCCAGCAGTACCGAGGGACAGGGGCGAGAGACCCAGTACTTC. It is translated as CASSTEGQGRETQYF.